This entry features one T cell receptor (beta chain) sequence. This specimen belongs to a study of blood T cell repertoires in COVID-19. Study summary: The samples span acute and convalescent COVID-19 from the United States, Italy and Spain. Sources were T cells, B-cell-depleted T cells, or PBMCs; the material itself was cDNA or gDNA.

This CDR3 region has 14 residues. The V gene's germline CDR1 is SGHVS and CDR2 FQNEAQ. Trimming removed 4 bases at V and 4 bases at J, with 13 bases between. Original analysis: Amplification of reference gene primers was used by the study to estimate nucleated cell counts. Some clones are missing from TCRdb's copy, which holds only in-frame ones; the method was immunoSEQ multiplex PCR. Clone size and V and J calls were adopted from that table, with D and trimming inferred from the DNA. The sample records about 370,000 clones, roughly 90% being singletons. Material: peripheral blood. This TCR was recovered from a young man with active or convalescent COVID-19. V and J are TRBV7-8 and TRBJ1-2; D is unclear. In DNA, the CDR3 is TGTGCCAGCAGCTCTTGGACTTTGCCCTATGGCTACACCTTC. It translates to CASSSWTLPYGYTF.